The 18 T cell receptor beta chains below come from one sample, sequenced in a study of shared clonotypes between healthy human individuals. Some clones are missing from TCRdb's copy, which holds only in-frame ones; the method was immunoSEQ multiplex PCR. The table includes 2,500,000 or so clones, approximately 94% detected once. Sequenced input: naive CD4+ T cells sorted from blood. Subset reported: CD45RA+ positively selected. Receptor source: a man between 18 and 29 years old in good health.

The CDR3 nucleotides read TGTGCCAGTAGTATAGATGGGCCTAGCGGGGTTTACAATGAGCAGTTCTTC. Residues: CASSIDGPSGVYNEQFF. The rearrangement uses TRBV19 and TRBJ2-1; 9 bases agree with TRBD2. The germline CDR1 and CDR2 sequences are LNHDA and SQIVND (reference sequence). With V trimmed by 0 bases and J by 4 bases, 7 bases remained unmatched. This CDR3 is built from 17 residues.

The gene calls are TRBV7-2 and TRBJ2-1; the D is unclear. Germline V gives CDR1 SGHTA, CDR2 FQGNSA. Trimming left V 1 base short and J 9 bases short, with 7 bases between. The CDR3 covers 12 residues. The CDR3 is CASSLGSPEQFF. CDR3 DNA: TGTGCCAGCAGCTTAGGTAGCCCTGAGCAGTTCTTC.

This chain joins TRBV5-4 and TRBJ2-2; 7 nucleotides agree with TRBD1. Germline CDR1 is SGHNT and CDR2 is YYREEE (reference sequence). The CDR3 has 15 residues. Trimming took 5 bases from V and 1 from J; bases not matched to a gene: 5. DNA for the CDR3: TGTGCCAGCAGTTACTACAGGGGGAACACCGGGGAGCTGTTTTTT. This translates into CASSYYRGNTGELFF.

This clone was counted a few times. The rearrangement links TRBV9 to TRBJ1-5; the D gene is possibly TRBD1 (5 bases). Germline V gene sequence: CDR1 SGDLS, CDR2 YYNGEE. This CDR3 comprises 14 residues. Trimming took off 3 bases at V and 0 bases at J, with 7 bases between the two ends. For the CDR3, the DNA is TGTGCCAGCAGCGCGACAGATAGCAATCAGCCCCAGCATTTT. Translated: CASSATDSNQPQHF.

The chain recombines TRBV6-5 with TRBJ2-1, with D possibly matching TRBD2 (7 bases). Per germline, CDR1 MNHEY and CDR2 SVGAGI. Trimming took 7 bases from V and 5 from J, leaving 15 bases between them. The CDR3 contains 14 residues. The CDR3 loop is CASTLGGGNNEQFF. The CDR3 DNA reads as TGTGCCAGCACCTTAGGGGGGGGGAACAATGAGCAGTTCTTC.

This chain joins TRBV4-3 and TRBJ2-3; 10 positions agree with TRBD2. The CDR3 runs 17 residues. CDR1 and CDR2 from the germline V gene are LGHNA and YSLEER. The junction had 7 bases not matched to a gene; V was cut back by 0 bases and J by 4 bases. CDR3: CASSQEVLAGVPDTQYF. The DNA of the CDR3 is TGCGCCAGCAGCCAAGAGGTTCTAGCGGGAGTTCCAGATACGCAGTATTTT.

The chain has TRBV10-2 and TRBJ1-2; D gene uncertain. In germline, CDR1 is WSHSY, CDR2 SAAADI. V dropped 7 bases and J dropped 7 bases, with 10 bases sitting between them. This CDR3 region has 11 residues. This CDR3 reads CASTDGVGYTF. The CDR3 DNA follows: TGCGCCAGCACCGATGGGGTTGGCTACACCTTC.

Comments on this clone: In the same sample, other DNA sequences code for this CDR3. The V and J genes are TRBV5-4 and TRBJ2-5; TRBD2 matches at 14 bases. CDR1 is SGHNT, CDR2 YYREEE, per germline (reference sequence). The CDR3 runs 15 residues. With 4 bases clipped from V and 5 bases from J, the junction kept 4 bases outside the gene matches. The CDR3 DNA reads TGTGCCAGCAGCCCGGGACTAGCGGGGGCCGAGACCCAGTACTTC. Translated: CASSPGLAGAETQYF.

In its sample, this clone was seen once. The rearrangement uses TRBV18 and TRBJ2-3, with 7 bases matching TRBD2. CDR3 length equals 16 residues. CDR1 KGHSH and CDR2 LQKENI come from the germline V gene. V trimming: 2 bases; J trimming: 2 bases; junction bases outside the gene matches: 7. The CDR3 coding sequence is TGTGCCAGCTCACCATTAAAGCGGGAATACACAGATACGCAGTATTTT. It specifies CASSPLKREYTDTQYF.

CDR3 DNA: TGCGCCAGCAGCCCAGACTTGGCCGGGACAGCAGAAGCTTTCTTT. It specifies CASSPDLAGTAEAFF. The rearrangement links TRBV5-1 to TRBJ1-1; 7 bases align to TRBD1. Germline trimming cut 4 bases from V and 8 bases from J; bases unmatched to any gene: 14. The CDR3 is 15 residues long. Germline loops: CDR1 SGHRS, CDR2 YFSETQ.

This chain joins TRBV7-9 and TRBJ1-5; D is undetermined. The germline CDR1 and CDR2 sequences are SEHNR and FQNEAQ (reference sequence). V was clipped by 6 bases and J by 4 bases, with 13 bases between them. The CDR3 consists of 14 residues. The CDR3 here is CASSRSGSNQPQHF. CDR3 coding DNA: TGTGCCAGCAGTCGTTCGGGGAGTAATCAGCCCCAGCATTTT.

Turning to this clone: The same CDR3 is also encoded by other DNA sequences in this sample. The DNA of the CDR3 is TGTGCCAGCAGTTTGGGGGGCTACACCTTC. It encodes CASSLGGYTF. The rearrangement links TRBV28 to TRBJ1-2, with D uncertain. Germline-derived CDR1 and CDR2 are MDHEN and SYDVKM. The CDR3 totals 10 residues. Trimming stripped 3 bases from V and 8 bases from J, with 4 bases between.

The V gene is TRBV18, the J gene TRBJ2-2; no definite D call. Per the germline V gene, CDR1 is KGHSH and CDR2 is LQKENI. Deletions cut 2 bases from V and 1 base from J, with 11 bases between. The CDR3 is 16 amino acids. The CDR3 region is CASSPIGQVNTGELFF. CDR3 sequence (DNA): TGTGCCAGCTCACCAATCGGCCAGGTGAACACCGGGGAGCTGTTTTTT.

The CDR3 DNA reads TGTGCCAGCAGGCGGGACATTTACACCGGGGAGCTGTTTTTT. This gives the protein CASRRDIYTGELFF. The chain combines TRBV9 with TRBJ2-2; D is perhaps TRBD1 or TRBD2 (6 bases each). In germline, CDR1 is SGDLS, CDR2 YYNGEE. Between the trimmed V and J ends, which lost 5 bases and 3 bases, there was a span of 11 bases. The CDR3 has 14 amino acids.

As for this clone: The same CDR3 is also encoded by other DNA sequences in this sample. V is TRBV19 and J is TRBJ2-1; no reliable D call. CDR1 is LNHDA, CDR2 SQIVND, per germline (reference sequence). This CDR3 contains 14 residues. Trimming took 5 bases from V and 0 from J, leaving 8 bases between them. The CDR3 DNA sequence: TGTGCCAGTAGTCGAGATTCCTCCTACAATGAGCAGTTCTTC. Amino acid sequence: CASSRDSSYNEQFF.

V and J are TRBV12-5 and TRBJ1-1; 12 bases fit TRBD1. Losses at the gene ends were 6 bases for V and 7 bases for J; bases not matched to a gene: 15. Germline V gene sequence: CDR1 LGHNT, CDR2 FRNRAP. This CDR3 has 17 residues. The CDR3, as DNA: TGTGCTAGTGGCACACCCTCCGGGACAGGGGGCGAGGGTGAAGCTTTCTTT. It yields the protein CASGTPSGTGGEGEAFF.

The V and J genes are TRBV2 and TRBJ1-2; the D gene is possibly TRBD1 (5 bases). The CDR3 runs 12 residues. V was pared by 6 bases and J by 4 bases, with 9 bases between. Per the germline V gene, CDR1 is SNHLY and CDR2 is FYNNEI. The CDR3: CASSQGGYGYTF. The DNA for the CDR3 is TGTGCCAGCAGCCAGGGTGGCTATGGCTACACCTTC.

The chain recombines TRBV7-2 with TRBJ2-7; 9 positions match TRBD2. Germline trimming cut 1 base from V and 6 bases from J; bases unmatched to any gene: 4. The CDR3 is 14 amino acids. The germline V gene has CDR1 SGHTA and CDR2 FQGNSA. Here the CDR3 DNA reads TGTGCCAGCAGCTTAGATAGCGGGAGAAGCGAGCAGTACTTC. The encoded protein is CASSLDSGRSEQYF.